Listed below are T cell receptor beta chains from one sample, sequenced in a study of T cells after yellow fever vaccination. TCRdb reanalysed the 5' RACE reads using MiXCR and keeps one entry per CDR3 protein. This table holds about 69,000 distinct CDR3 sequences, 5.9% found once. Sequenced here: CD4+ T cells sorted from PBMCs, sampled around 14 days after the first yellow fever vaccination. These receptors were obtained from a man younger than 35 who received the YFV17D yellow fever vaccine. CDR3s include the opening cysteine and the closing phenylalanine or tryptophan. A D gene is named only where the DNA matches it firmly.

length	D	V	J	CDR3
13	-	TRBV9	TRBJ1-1	CASSVTENTEAFF
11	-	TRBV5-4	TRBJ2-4	CASSSGQTLLF
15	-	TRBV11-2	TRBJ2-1	CASSGLQGGLGEQFF
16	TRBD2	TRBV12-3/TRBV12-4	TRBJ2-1	CASRPHGGGTPGEQFF
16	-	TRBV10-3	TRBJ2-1	CAITSRGSGSYNEQFF
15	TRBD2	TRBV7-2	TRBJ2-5	CASLSQRGGQETQYF
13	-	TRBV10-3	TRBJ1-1	CAISEGRNTEAFF
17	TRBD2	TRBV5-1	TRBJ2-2	CASSFTGGPLATGELFF
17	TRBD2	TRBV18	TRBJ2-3	CASSPPASGASTDTQYF
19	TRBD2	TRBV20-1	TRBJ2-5	CSARLLGTSVGVGVETQYF
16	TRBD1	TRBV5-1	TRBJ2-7	CASSLDAGTGNYEQYF
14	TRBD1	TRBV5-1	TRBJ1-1	CASSYRDRGTEAFF
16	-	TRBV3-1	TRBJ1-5	CASSRHGPTVQEPQHF
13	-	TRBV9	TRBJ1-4	CASSRAFNEKLFF
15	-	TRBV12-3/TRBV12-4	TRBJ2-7	CASSALGGNSYEQYF
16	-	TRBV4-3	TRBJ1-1	CASSRGRGAVNTEAFF
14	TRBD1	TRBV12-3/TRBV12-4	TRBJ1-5	CASSQDRHNQPQHF
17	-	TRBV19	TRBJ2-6	CASSSQTVQAGANVLTF
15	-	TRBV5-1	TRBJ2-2	CASSPVTGNGGELFF
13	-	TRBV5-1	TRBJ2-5	CASSPGATETQYF
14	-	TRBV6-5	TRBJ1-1	CASSRTQVNTEAFF
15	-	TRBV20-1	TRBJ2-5	CCASDRSLYQETQYF
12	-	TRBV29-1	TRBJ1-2	CSVGGRDYGYTF
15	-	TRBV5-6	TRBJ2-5	CASSSRDIYQETQYF
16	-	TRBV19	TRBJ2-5	CASSPRGGSTEETQYF
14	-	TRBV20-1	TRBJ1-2	CSARVPLANYGYTF
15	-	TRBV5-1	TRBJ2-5	CASSLTRPSQETQYF
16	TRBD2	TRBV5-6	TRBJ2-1	CASSPLAAGGRNEQFF
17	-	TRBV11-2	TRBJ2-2	CASSNLRGGPGTGELFF
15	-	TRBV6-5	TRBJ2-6	CASRDAYSGANVLTF
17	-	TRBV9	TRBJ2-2	CASSVGLSAANTGELFF
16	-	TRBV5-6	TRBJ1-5	CASSLAARDTYQPQHF
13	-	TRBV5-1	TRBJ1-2	CASSYDRVYGYTF
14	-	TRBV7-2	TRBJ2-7	CASSAGGPSTEQYF
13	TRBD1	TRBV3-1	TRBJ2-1	CASSRQGGGEQFF
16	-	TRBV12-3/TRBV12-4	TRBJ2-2	CASRTPLSRDTGELFF
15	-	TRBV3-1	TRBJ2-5	CASSQNSAPQETQYF
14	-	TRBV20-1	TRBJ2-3	CSAPNRDSTDTQYF
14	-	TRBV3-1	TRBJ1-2	CASSQDRGKGGYTF
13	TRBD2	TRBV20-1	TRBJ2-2	CSALAGGTGELFF
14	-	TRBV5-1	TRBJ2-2	CASSFVGDTGELFF
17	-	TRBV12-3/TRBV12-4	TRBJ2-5	CASRPPRGAPTQETQYF
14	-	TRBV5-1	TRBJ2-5	CASSPLQGPETQYF
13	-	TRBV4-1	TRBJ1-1	CASSPRFLKEAFF
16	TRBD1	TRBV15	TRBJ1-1	CATSRGDSSMNTEAFF
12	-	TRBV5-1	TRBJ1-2	CASSLDNYGYTF
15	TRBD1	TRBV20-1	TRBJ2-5	CSATDRGYSRETQYF
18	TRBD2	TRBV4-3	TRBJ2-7	CASSQRALAGVFSYEQYF
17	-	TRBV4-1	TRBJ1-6	CASSQDMVAEYNSPLHF
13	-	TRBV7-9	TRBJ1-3	CASPAESGNTIYF
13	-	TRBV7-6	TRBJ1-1	CASSLVKDTEAFF